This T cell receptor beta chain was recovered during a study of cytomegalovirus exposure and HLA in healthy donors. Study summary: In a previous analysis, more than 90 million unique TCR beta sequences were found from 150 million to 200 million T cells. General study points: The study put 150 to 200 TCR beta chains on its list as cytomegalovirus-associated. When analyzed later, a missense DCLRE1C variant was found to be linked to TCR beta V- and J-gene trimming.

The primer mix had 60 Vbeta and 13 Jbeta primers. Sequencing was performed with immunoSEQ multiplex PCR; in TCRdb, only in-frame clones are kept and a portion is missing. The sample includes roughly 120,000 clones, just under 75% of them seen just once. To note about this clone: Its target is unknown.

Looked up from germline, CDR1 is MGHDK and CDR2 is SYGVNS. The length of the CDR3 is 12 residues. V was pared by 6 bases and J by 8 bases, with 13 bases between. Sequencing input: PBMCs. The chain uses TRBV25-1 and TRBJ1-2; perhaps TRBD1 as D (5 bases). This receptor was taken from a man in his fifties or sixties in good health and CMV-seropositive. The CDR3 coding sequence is TGTGCCAGCAGGCCCACAGGATTAGGCTACACCTTC. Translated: CASRPTGLGYTF.